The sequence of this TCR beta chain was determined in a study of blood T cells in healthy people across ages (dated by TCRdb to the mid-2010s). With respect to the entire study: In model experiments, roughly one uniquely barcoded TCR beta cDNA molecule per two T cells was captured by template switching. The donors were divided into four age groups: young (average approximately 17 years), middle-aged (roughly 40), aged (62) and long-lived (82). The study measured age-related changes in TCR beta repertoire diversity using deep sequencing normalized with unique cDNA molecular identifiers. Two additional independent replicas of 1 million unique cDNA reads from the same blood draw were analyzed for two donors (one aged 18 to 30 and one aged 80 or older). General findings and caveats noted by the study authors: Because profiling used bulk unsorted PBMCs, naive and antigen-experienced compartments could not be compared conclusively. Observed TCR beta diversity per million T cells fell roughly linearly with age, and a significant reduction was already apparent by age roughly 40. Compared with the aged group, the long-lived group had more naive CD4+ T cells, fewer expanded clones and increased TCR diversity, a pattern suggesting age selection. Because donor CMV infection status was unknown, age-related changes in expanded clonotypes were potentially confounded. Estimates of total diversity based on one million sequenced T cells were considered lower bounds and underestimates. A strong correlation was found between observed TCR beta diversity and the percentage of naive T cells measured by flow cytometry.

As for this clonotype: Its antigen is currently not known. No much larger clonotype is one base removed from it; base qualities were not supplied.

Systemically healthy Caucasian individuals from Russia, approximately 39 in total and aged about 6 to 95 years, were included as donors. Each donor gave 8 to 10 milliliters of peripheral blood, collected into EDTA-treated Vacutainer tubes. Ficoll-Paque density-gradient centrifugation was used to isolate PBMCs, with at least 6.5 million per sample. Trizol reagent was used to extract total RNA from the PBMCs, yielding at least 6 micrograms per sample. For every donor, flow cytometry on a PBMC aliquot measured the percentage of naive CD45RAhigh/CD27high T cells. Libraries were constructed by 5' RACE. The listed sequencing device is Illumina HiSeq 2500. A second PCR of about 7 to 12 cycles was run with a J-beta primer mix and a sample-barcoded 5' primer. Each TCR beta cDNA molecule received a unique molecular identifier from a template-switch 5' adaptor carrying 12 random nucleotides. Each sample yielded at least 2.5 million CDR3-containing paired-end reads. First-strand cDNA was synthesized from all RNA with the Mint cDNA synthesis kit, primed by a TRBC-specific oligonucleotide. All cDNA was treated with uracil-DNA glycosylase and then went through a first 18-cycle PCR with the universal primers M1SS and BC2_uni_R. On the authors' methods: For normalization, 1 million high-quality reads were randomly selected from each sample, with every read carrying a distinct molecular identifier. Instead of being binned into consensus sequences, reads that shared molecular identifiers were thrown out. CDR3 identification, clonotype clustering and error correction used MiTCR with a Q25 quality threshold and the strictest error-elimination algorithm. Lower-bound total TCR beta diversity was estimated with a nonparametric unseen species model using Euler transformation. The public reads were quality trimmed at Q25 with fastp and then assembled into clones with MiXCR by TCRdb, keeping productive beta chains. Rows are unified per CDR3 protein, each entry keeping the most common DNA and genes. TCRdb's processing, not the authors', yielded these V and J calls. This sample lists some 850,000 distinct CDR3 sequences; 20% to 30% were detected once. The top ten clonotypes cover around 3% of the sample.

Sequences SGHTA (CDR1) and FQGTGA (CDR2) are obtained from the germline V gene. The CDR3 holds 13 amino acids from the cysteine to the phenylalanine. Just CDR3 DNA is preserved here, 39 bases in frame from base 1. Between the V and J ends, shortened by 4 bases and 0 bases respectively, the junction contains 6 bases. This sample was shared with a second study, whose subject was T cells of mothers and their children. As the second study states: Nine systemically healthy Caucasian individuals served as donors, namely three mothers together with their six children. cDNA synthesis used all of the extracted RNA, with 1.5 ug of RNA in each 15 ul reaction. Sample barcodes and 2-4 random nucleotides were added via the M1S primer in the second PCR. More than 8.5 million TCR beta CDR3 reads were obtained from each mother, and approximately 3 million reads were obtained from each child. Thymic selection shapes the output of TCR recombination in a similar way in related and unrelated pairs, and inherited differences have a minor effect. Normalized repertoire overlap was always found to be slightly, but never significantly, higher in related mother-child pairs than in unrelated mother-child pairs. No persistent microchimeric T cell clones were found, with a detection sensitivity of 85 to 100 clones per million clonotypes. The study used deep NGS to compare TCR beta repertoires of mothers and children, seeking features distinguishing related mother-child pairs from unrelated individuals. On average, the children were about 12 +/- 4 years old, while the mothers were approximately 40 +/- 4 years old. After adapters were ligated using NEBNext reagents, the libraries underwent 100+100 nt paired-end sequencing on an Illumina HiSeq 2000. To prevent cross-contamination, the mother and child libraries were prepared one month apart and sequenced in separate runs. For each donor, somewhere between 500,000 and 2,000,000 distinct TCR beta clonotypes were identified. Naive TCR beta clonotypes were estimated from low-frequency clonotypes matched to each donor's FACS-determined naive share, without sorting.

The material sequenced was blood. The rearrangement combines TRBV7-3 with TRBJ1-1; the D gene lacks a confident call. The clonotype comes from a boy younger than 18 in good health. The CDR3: CASSSSLNTEAFF. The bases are TGTGCCAGCAGCTCCTCATTGAACACTGAAGCTTTCTTT.